This TCR beta chain was captured in a study of blood T cell repertoires in COVID-19. Study summary: Nucleic acid was either cDNA or gDNA, and it came from T cells, B-cell-depleted T cells, or PBMCs.

The assay was immunoSEQ multiplex PCR, and TCRdb's table has in-frame clones only and misses some. The repertoire consists of fewer than 350,000 clones, with 85% occurring once and the leading ten covering under 2%. The V end lost 5 bases, the J end lost 0 bases, and 16 bases lay between the germline ends. This CDR3 spans 16 amino acids. Germline V gives CDR1 MNHEY, CDR2 SMNVEV (reference sequence). This chain uses TRBV27 with TRBJ1-2; D uncertain. The origin of this receptor is a woman aged 25 to 39 who had been exposed to COVID-19. The specimen was PBMCs or T cells enriched from blood (not recorded which). CDR3 coding DNA: TGTGCCAGCAGTCGATCCCCAGGACTAGCTAACTATGGCTACACCTTC. Its translation: CASSRSPGLANYGYTF.